The T cell receptor beta chain under discussion was sequenced for a study of cytomegalovirus exposure and HLA in healthy donors. On the study more broadly: Earlier, some 200 million T cells were analyzed, and 95 million to 140 million unique TCR beta sequences were found among them.

The junction had 10 bases not matched to a gene; V was cut back by 10 bases and J by 5 bases. The CDR3 consists of 13 residues. Germline V gene sequence: CDR1 SGHDT, CDR2 YYEEEE. PCR primers comprised 60 Vbeta and 13 Jbeta primers. TCRdb's copy holds only in-frame clones and misses some; the assay was immunoSEQ multiplex PCR. The sample table includes about 130,000 clones. The sample taken for sequencing was PBMCs. The TCR sequence derives from a man aged 18 to 30 in good health and CMV-seronegative. V gene TRBV5-6 combines with J gene TRBJ2-5; TRBD1 aligns across 8 bases. The CDR3 protein is CACRRTGYETQYF. The CDR3 DNA reads TGTGCCTGTCGCCGGACAGGGTACGAGACCCAGTACTTC. Full variable domain (remainder filled in from reference TRBV5-6 and TRBJ2-5): DAGVTQSPTHLIKTRGQQVTLRCSPKSGHDTVSWYQQALGQGPQFIFQYYEEEERQRGNFPDRFSGHQFPNYSSELNVNALLLGDSALYLCACRRTGYETQYFGPGTRLLVL.